Sequencing of this T cell receptor (beta chain) was carried out in a study of cytomegalovirus exposure and HLA in healthy donors. Though nominally healthy at sampling, donors likely had unrecorded immune exposures. Note on this clone: Its specificity is unknown.

General observations from the study: As confirmed in vitro, a few CMV-associated chains were specific for CMV antigens.

PCR used 60 Vbeta primers and 13 Jbeta primers. TCRdb keeps only in-frame clones here, not all; method: immunoSEQ multiplex PCR. The table includes some 150,000 clones, about 79% detected once. The sequenced sample consisted of PBMCs. The TCR originated in a male donor in good health and CMV-seronegative.

The CDR3 loop reads CAWSIQGLNQPQHF. CDR3 nucleotide sequence: TGTGCCTGGAGCATACAGGGTCTAAATCAGCCCCAGCATTTT. The rearrangement links TRBV30 to TRBJ1-5; perhaps TRBD1 as D (6 bases). Trimming removed 3 bases at V and 4 bases at J, with 13 bases between. Germline V gene sequence: CDR1 GTSNPN, CDR2 SVGIG (reference sequence). CDR3 length: 14 residues.